The clone carrying this TCR beta chain has just one count. The target antigen is unknown. This record belongs to a study of shared clonotypes between healthy human individuals. At the level of the study: Donors, aged 18 to 49, were a couple of women and three men.

Regarding the study as a whole: Some clonotypes were shared by all four sorted-subset donors, while others were not shared. The non-shared ones had lower generation probabilities than the shared ones.

V was cut by 2 bases and J by 1 base, with 11 bases left in between. This CDR3 is 15 amino acids long. CDR1 is MNHEY and CDR2 is SMNVEV in the germline V gene (reference sequence). Sequencing used immunoSEQ multiplex PCR; TCRdb keeps in-frame clones, though not all of them. This sample carries around 2,000,000 clones, 85% to 95% of them seen once, and the ten largest clones take more than 0.95%. Naive CD8 cells, CD45RO-negative and positively selected for CCR7, excluded terminally differentiated effector memory CD45RA+ cells. J is TRBJ2-5 and V is TRBV27; D possibly corresponds to TRBD2 (6 bases). Source material: naive CD8+ T cells sorted from blood. This sequence originates from a man aged 18 to 30 in good health. CDR3 sequence (DNA): TGTGCCAGCAGTTTAGCGGGGCCTCTCCAAGAGACCCAGTACTTC. This sequence encodes CASSLAGPLQETQYF.